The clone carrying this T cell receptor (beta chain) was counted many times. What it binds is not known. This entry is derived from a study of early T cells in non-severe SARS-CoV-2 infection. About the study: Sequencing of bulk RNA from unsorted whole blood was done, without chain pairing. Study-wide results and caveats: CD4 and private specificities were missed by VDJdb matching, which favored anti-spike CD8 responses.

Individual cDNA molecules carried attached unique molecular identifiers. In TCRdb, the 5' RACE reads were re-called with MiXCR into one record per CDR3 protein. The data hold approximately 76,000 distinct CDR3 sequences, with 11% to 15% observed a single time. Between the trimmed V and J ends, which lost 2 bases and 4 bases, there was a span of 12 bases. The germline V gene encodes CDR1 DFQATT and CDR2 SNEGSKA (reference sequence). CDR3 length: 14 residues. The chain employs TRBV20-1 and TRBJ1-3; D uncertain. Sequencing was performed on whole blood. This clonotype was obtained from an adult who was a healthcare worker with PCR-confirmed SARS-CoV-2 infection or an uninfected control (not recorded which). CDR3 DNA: TGCAGTGCTAGATGGGGTATCAGCGGAAACACCATATATTTT. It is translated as CSARWGISGNTIYF.